This T cell receptor (beta chain) appears in the sequencing data of a study of cytomegalovirus exposure and HLA in healthy donors. V lost 7 bases, J lost 9 bases, and 8 bases stayed unmatched. Per germline, CDR1 SNHLY and CDR2 FYNNEI. The length of the CDR3 is 12 residues. It was with 60 Vbeta and 13 Jbeta primers that the PCR ran. Study processing details: Later analysis identified tens of millions of unique TCR beta chains, roughly 11 million shared. Method: immunoSEQ multiplex PCR; TCRdb's copy keeps in-frame clones and lacks some. From that table come the V and J calls and clone size; the DNA was used to work out D and trimming. Of tens of thousands of clones listed, 80% were seen once; the top ten hold approximately 5.9%. This clone was counted between two and nine times. Its specificity is unknown. Notes on the study in general: Presence/absence results assume similar sequencing depth per donor, which may not hold. An analysis done earlier found most TCR beta V segments productive about 87% or about 30% of the time.

The J gene is TRBJ1-2, the V gene TRBV2; 7 bases fit TRBD1. The source material was PBMCs. The receptor was isolated from a male donor in good health and CMV-seronegative. CDR3: CASTQGYLSYTF. The CDR3, as DNA: TGTGCCAGCACACAGGGGTACTTGAGCTACACCTTC. Full variable domain (remainder filled in from reference TRBV2 and TRBJ1-2): EPEVTQTPSHQVTQMGQEVILRCVPISNHLYFYWYRQILGQKVEFLVSFYNNEISEKSEIFDDQFSVERPDGSNFTLKIRSTKLEDSAMYFCASTQGYLSYTFGSGTRLTVV.